Shown below are 15 T cell receptor beta chains from a single sample sequenced in a study of T-cell reconstitution after alpha-beta-depleted transplantation in children. Preparation of the TCRbeta library involved a method that used unique molecular identifiers. TCRdb itself ran the PCR reads through MiXCR, one entry per CDR3 protein. The sample holds about 200,000 distinct CDR3 sequences; about 6.6% are singletons and the top ten take about 6%. The sequencing here drew on PBMCs, taken before TCRalphabeta/CD19-depleted stem cell transplant. The receptors were gathered from a boy between 2 and 10 years old with acute lymphoblastic leukemia, due to receive a stem cell transplant.

This clonotype was observed a handful of times. The V gene is TRBV19, the J gene TRBJ2-5; tentatively, D is TRBD2 (5 bases). CDR1 and CDR2 from the germline V gene are LNHDA and SQIVND (reference sequence). This CDR3 spans 15 amino acids. V lost 2 bases to trimming and J lost 0 bases, with 10 bases between them. The CDR3 spells CASSITAEYQETQYF. In DNA form, the CDR3 reads TGTGCCAGTAGTATAACAGCGGAATACCAAGAGACCCAGTACTTC.

This clonotype occurred a few times. The rearrangement joins TRBV15 to TRBJ1-1; tentatively, D is TRBD1 (5 bases). The CDR3 totals 13 residues. Germline V lookup: CDR1 LNHNV, CDR2 YYDKDF (reference sequence). Trimming pared 8 bases from V and 1 base from J, leaving 11 bases between. Here the CDR3 reads CATSFRENTEAFF. In DNA, the CDR3 is TGTGCCACCTCGTTCAGGGAGAACACTGAAGCTTTCTTT. The variable domain in full, completed from reference TRBV15 and TRBJ1-1, reads DAMVIQNPRYQVTQFGKPVTLSCSQTLNHNVMYWYQQKSSQAPKLLFHYYDKDFNNEADTPDNFQSRRPNTSFCFLDIRSPGLGDTAMYLCATSFRENTEAFFGQGTRLTVV.

This chain uses TRBV7-3 with TRBJ2-7; TRBD1 aligns across 8 bases. Germline V lookup: CDR1 SGHTA, CDR2 FQGTGA. The CDR3 extends over 13 amino acids. V was clipped by 5 bases and J by 6 bases; unmatched bases: 6. The CDR3 DNA follows: TGTGCCAGCAGCCCACAGGGGGGTTTCGAGCAGTACTTC. Translated: CASSPQGGFEQYF.

This clonotype was observed many times. The V and J genes are TRBV20-1 and TRBJ1-5, with a weak D call TRBD1 (5 bases). Germline values: CDR1 DFQATT, CDR2 SNEGSKA (reference sequence). The CDR3 runs to 13 residues. The V end was cut by 3 bases, the J end by 6 bases, with 12 bases between. The CDR3 reads CSASRLGTQPQHF. CDR3 in DNA: TGCAGTGCTAGTCGTCTCGGGACTCAGCCCCAGCATTTT.

This clonotype has a count of ten or more. The chain has TRBV5-1 and TRBJ2-3, with D possibly TRBD1 on 5 matching bases. This CDR3 spans 16 amino acids. From germline, CDR1 is SGHRS and CDR2 YFSETQ. V was clipped by 6 bases and J by 0 bases, with 17 bases between them. In DNA, the CDR3 is TGCGCCAGCAACCCAGGGTGGTACCCGAGCACAGATACGCAGTATTTT. It translates to CASNPGWYPSTDTQYF.

This clonotype showed up many times. This sequence joins TRBV20-1 and TRBJ2-7, with D possibly being TRBD1 (5 bases). The V end was cut by 6 bases, the J end by 2 bases, with 17 bases between. The CDR3 spans 14 residues. The germline gives CDR1 DFQATT, CDR2 SNEGSKA (reference sequence). CDR3 region: CSAEILQDPYEQYF. The DNA of the CDR3 is TGCAGTGCCGAAATCCTACAGGACCCCTACGAGCAGTACTTC.

The chain links TRBV6-1 to TRBJ2-4, with 9 bases matching TRBD1. Trimming removed 9 bases from V and 9 bases from J; junction bases left unmatched: 3. CDR1 MNHNS and CDR2 SASEGT come from the germline V gene. The CDR3 is 11 amino acids. DNA for the CDR3: TGTGCCAGTGGACAGGGGAGCATTCAGTACTTC. Its translation is CASGQGSIQYF.

This clonotype was seen at least ten times. This chain links TRBV18 with TRBJ2-1; D is ambiguous. The V gene lost 1 base and the J gene lost 7 bases, with 5 bases spanning the gap. From germline, CDR1 is KGHSH and CDR2 LQKENI. The CDR3 totals 12 residues. The CDR3 nucleotides are TGTGCCAGCTCACCACAGGTAAATGAGCAGTTCTTC. Translated, it gives CASSPQVNEQFF.

This clonotype occurred a few times. The rearrangement joins TRBV7-8 to TRBJ2-2, with 7 bases lining up with TRBD2. Trimming at V came to 6 bases and at J to 0 bases, leaving 7 bases not matched to a gene. Germline V gene sequence: CDR1 SGHVS, CDR2 FQNEAQ. The CDR3 runs to 16 residues. CDR3 DNA sequence: TGTGCCAGCAGGGGACTATTGACGACGAACACCGGGGAGCTGTTTTTT. Amino acids: CASRGLLTTNTGELFF.

This clonotype has a count of ten or more. CDR3 coding DNA: TGTGCCAGCAGGGACACCTACGAGCAGTACTTC. Its translation is CASRDTYEQYF. The genes are TRBV28 and TRBJ2-7; D is perhaps TRBD1 (5 bases). Trimming took off 6 bases at V and 2 bases at J, with 5 bases between the two ends. The CDR3 is 11 residues long. CDR1 is MDHEN and CDR2 is SYDVKM in the germline V gene.

This clonotype was counted ten times or more. The chain uses TRBV7-9 and TRBJ2-7, with D unclear. The germline V gene encodes CDR1 SEHNR and CDR2 FQNEAQ (reference sequence). This CDR3 is 14 amino acids long. The V end was cut by 3 bases, the J end by 6 bases, with 15 bases between. In DNA, the CDR3 is TGTGCCAGCAGCTTGGAAGCTGAGATCTCCGAGCAGTACTTC. Translating it yields CASSLEAEISEQYF.

This clonotype came up a few times. The chain links TRBV5-1 to TRBJ1-2, with a tentative D call TRBD1 (5 bases). Trimming stripped 0 bases from V and 0 bases from J, with 15 bases between. CDR1 is SGHRS, CDR2 YFSETQ, per germline. This CDR3 has 17 amino acids. The chain's CDR3 is CASSLAGRRIANYGYTF. The CDR3 DNA follows: TGCGCCAGCAGCTTGGCAGGGAGGCGGATAGCTAACTATGGCTACACCTTC.

The chain recombines TRBV4-3 with TRBJ2-3; tentative D call: TRBD2 (6 bases). This CDR3 is built from 16 residues. Germline assignment: CDR1 LGHNA and CDR2 YSLEER. The V gene lost 0 bases and the J gene lost 5 bases, with 15 bases spanning the gap. CDR3 sequence reads: CASSQDGGSGGDTQYF. As DNA, the CDR3 is TGCGCCAGCAGCCAAGACGGAGGGTCCGGGGGAGATACGCAGTATTTT.

This clonotype was recorded at least ten times. The chain couples TRBV7-2 to TRBJ1-5; D ambiguous. Germline V gene lookup returns CDR1 SGHTA and CDR2 FQGNSA. V lost 4 bases and J 6 bases, leaving 7 bases between the germline ends. The CDR3 is 12 residues long. CDR3 sequence reads: CASSSPPQPQHF. CDR3 coding DNA: TGTGCCAGCAGCTCCCCACCTCAGCCCCAGCATTTT.

This clonotype was counted at least ten times. The chain recombines TRBV10-3 with TRBJ2-5; D possibly corresponds to TRBD1 (5 bases). The CDR3 is 12 residues long. V gave up 10 bases and J gave up 2 bases, with 11 bases separating them. Looked up from germline, CDR1 is ENHRY and CDR2 is SYGVKD. CDR3 DNA sequence: TGTGCCACGGCCAGGGTACAAGAGACCCAGTACTTC. Translated, it gives CATARVQETQYF.